This T cell receptor beta chain was sequenced in a study of shared clonotypes between healthy human individuals. Study-wide results and caveats: Clonotype sharing among the donors was expected to vary with sequencing depth.

Regarding this clone: Antigen: not known. Other DNA sequences in this sample translate to the same CDR3.

This CDR3 is 15 amino acids long. Germline V CDR1 and CDR2: LNHDA, SQIVND (reference sequence). V trimming: 5 bases; J trimming: 1 base; junction bases outside the gene matches: 7. Sequencing was performed with immunoSEQ multiplex PCR; in TCRdb, only in-frame clones are kept and a portion is missing. The sample yields some 1.5 million clones, roughly 98% seen once. The sample consisted of naive CD4+ T cells sorted from blood. The subset here: CD45RA+ positively selected. The genes are TRBV19 and TRBJ2-7; 8 bases agree with TRBD2. The sequence came from a man aged 30 to 39 in good health. CDR3 nucleotide sequence: TGTGCCAGTAGTTTGACGAGCGGGAGTTCCTACGAGCAGTACTTC. Residues: CASSLTSGSSYEQYF.